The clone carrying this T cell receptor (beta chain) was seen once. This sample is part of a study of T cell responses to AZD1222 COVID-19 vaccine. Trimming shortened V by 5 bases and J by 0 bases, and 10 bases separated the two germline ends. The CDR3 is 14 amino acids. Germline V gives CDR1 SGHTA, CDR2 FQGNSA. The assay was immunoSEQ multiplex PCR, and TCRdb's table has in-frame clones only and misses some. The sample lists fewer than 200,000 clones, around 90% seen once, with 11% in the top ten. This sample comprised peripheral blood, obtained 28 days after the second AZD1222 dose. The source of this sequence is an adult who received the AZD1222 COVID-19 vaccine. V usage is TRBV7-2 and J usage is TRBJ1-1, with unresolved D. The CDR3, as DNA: TGTGCCAGCAGCCCGACGGTTATGAACACTGAAGCTTTCTTT. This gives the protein CASSPTVMNTEAFF.